This TCR beta chain was retrieved from a study of technical replicates of blood from a handful of donors. Produced via immunoSEQ multiplex PCR; TCRdb's table is partial and in-frame only. The sample holds tens of thousands of clones, approximately 88% seen once. This clone was observed once. Deletions cut 3 bases from V and 4 bases from J, with 9 bases between. CDR1 and CDR2 from the germline V gene are LGHNT and FRNRAP. The CDR3 loop spans 13 amino acids. Sequencing was done on a sample of PBMCs. The TCR originated in a human donor in good health. Some clones in this sample may be carry-over from other donors' samples. The rearrangement joins TRBV12-5 to TRBJ1-2; D gene ambiguous. CDR3 protein: CASGFSSFYGYTF. The CDR3 DNA sequence: TGTGCTAGTGGTTTCTCGAGCTTCTATGGCTACACCTTC. Full variable domain (outside the CDR3, taken from reference TRBV12-5 and TRBJ1-2): DARVTQTPRHKVTEMGQEVTMRCQPILGHNTVFWYRQTMMQGLELLAYFRNRAPLDDSGMPKDRFSAEMPDATLATLKIQPSEPRDSAVYFCASGFSSFYGYTFGSGTRLTVV.